This is a list of T cell receptor beta chains from one sample in a study of T cell responses to AZD1222 COVID-19 vaccine. Clones were read by immunoSEQ multiplex PCR, and TCRdb kept only the in-frame ones, dropping some. Here the sample spans some 100,000 clones, around 87% being singletons. Material: peripheral blood, obtained on day 0 of AZD1222 vaccination. Receptors originate from an adult in good health. Each CDR3 is given with its conserved first and last residue. Each record gives: clone size, V gene, J gene, D gene, CDR3 DNA, CDR3 protein. A D gene is named only where the DNA matches it firmly. Size is stated for part of the rows, as once, few or many counts, or as a class when the clone is expanded.

>.|TRBV19|TRBJ1-5|.
TGTGCCAGTAGTATAGATCAGACCCAAGCAGGCAATCAGCCCCAGCATTTT
CASSIDQTQAGNQPQHF
>.|TRBV4-3|TRBJ2-2|.
TGCGCCAGCAGCAGGAATGACCTAGCCGGGGAGCTGTTTTTT
CASSRNDLAGELFF
>.|TRBV5-4|TRBJ2-3|.
TGTGCCAGCAGCGGACCAGACGGCAGCACAGATACGCAGTATTTT
CASSGPDGSTDTQYF
>medium-sized|TRBV13|TRBJ2-7|.
TGTGCCAGCAGCTGGGCCCCTCGGTACGAGCAGTACTTC
CASSWAPRYEQYF
>.|TRBV6-1|TRBJ1-5|TRBD1
TGTGCCAGCAGTGGGGGACAGGTAGGGACCAATCAGCCCCAGCATTTT
CASSGGQVGTNQPQHF
>.|TRBV5-6|TRBJ2-2|TRBD1
TGTGCCAGCAGCTCAACAGGGGGGAACACCGGGGAGCTGTTTTTT
CASSSTGGNTGELFF
>.|TRBV24-1|TRBJ2-3|.
TGTGCCACCAGTGTCAAGGCCGATACGCAGTATTTT
CATSVKADTQYF
>.|TRBV7-9|TRBJ2-1|.
TGTGCCAGCAGCTTAGCCAGGGAAGCAAATGAGCAGTTCTTC
CASSLAREANEQFF
>many|TRBV4-1|TRBJ1-4|TRBD1
TGCGCCAGCAGCCAAGATTCAGGACAGGGGGCGCGTGGCGAAAAACTGTTTTTT
CASSQDSGQGARGEKLFF
>.|TRBV11-2|TRBJ1-2|.
TGTGCCAGCAGCCACTGGACCTCCTCTGGTGGCTACACCTTC
CASSHWTSSGGYTF
>.|TRBV9|TRBJ2-2|.
TGTGCCAGCAGCGCCTCAGGGCGCACCGGGGAGCTGTTTTTT
CASSASGRTGELFF
>.|TRBV7-2|TRBJ1-2|TRBD1
TGTGCCAGCAGCCTTGTACAGGGGGACTATGGCTACACCTTC
CASSLVQGDYGYTF
>.|TRBV5-6|TRBJ2-1|TRBD2
TGTGCCAGCAGATTCGGACTAGCGACCAGCTCCTACAATGAGCAGTTCTTC
CASRFGLATSSYNEQFF
>.|TRBV11-3|TRBJ2-1|.
TGTGCCAGCAGCTTAGGGGGAAATGCCTACAATGAGCAGTTCTTC
CASSLGGNAYNEQFF
>once|TRBV25-1|TRBJ2-2|.
TGTGCCAGCAGTGCCCTGGATACCGGGGAGCTGTTTTTT
CASSALDTGELFF
>.|TRBV4-1|TRBJ1-2|.
TGCGCCAGCAGCCAAAGGAGGGAGCCGAACTATGGCTACACCTTC
CASSQRREPNYGYTF
>.|TRBV7-3|TRBJ2-5|TRBD2
TGTGCCAGCAGCCCCCGGGGAGGGAAAGAGACCCAGTACTTC
CASSPRGGKETQYF
>.|TRBV5-4|TRBJ1-2|TRBD1
TGTGCCAGCAGCACCGGACAGGGACAGGATGGCTACACCTTC
CASSTGQGQDGYTF
>.|TRBV4-1|TRBJ2-5|TRBD2
TGCGCCAGCAGCCAATCCATGATAGCGGGATATCAAGAGACCCAGTACTTC
CASSQSMIAGYQETQYF
>.|TRBV3-1/TRBV3-2|TRBJ1-5|TRBD1
TGTGCCAGCAGCCGGCAGGGGGGTGATCAGCCCCAGCATTTT
CASSRQGGDQPQHF
>.|TRBV3-1/TRBV3-2|TRBJ1-6|.
TGTGCCAGCAGCCAAGGGGGCACAGGGCGTCATAATTCACCCCTCCACTTT
CASSQGGTGRHNSPLHF
>.|TRBV5-1|TRBJ1-5|TRBD1
TGCGCCAGCAGTCCCGGGACAGCCTCCTATAGCAATCAGCCCCAGCATTTT
CASSPGTASYSNQPQHF
>.|TRBV9|TRBJ1-6|.
TGTGCCAGCAGCGTAGGACCGATGAATTCACCCCTCCACTTT
CASSVGPMNSPLHF
>.|TRBV9|TRBJ2-1|.
TGTGCCAGCAGCGTAGGTACTACCTACAATGAGCAGTTCTTC
CASSVGTTYNEQFF
>.|TRBV19|TRBJ1-2|.
TGTGCCAGTAGTATGGGTAACCCAGGGGAAGGCTACACCTTC
CASSMGNPGEGYTF
>.|TRBV5-1|TRBJ1-2|TRBD1
TGCGCCAGCAGCACCCGACCAGGAGGGGGCGAAGACTATGGCTACACCTTC
CASSTRPGGGEDYGYTF
>.|TRBV19|TRBJ2-1|.
TGTGCCAGTAGTATATCGGCTAGCTGGAGACGCTTAGCTGGTTCCGGTGAGCAGTTCTTC
CASSISASWRRLAGSGEQFF
>.|TRBV5-6|TRBJ1-5|TRBD1
TGTGCCAGCAGCTCCAGGACAGGCCCCAATCAGCCCCAGCATTTT
CASSSRTGPNQPQHF
>.|TRBV19|TRBJ1-1|.
TGTGCCAGTATGGATATAAACATGAACACTGAAGCTTTCTTT
CASMDINMNTEAFF
>.|TRBV7-3|TRBJ2-6|.
TGTGCCAGCAGCTTAAGAGGCCCCGGCTCTGGGGCCAACGTCCTGACTTTC
CASSLRGPGSGANVLTF
>.|TRBV10-3|TRBJ2-1|.
TGTGCCATCAGTGAGCCCCAAGGATACAATGAGCAGTTCTTC
CAISEPQGYNEQFF
>.|TRBV5-6|TRBJ2-1|.
TGTGCCAGCAGCCCGCCAGGCCCACACAATGAGCAGTTCTTC
CASSPPGPHNEQFF
>.|TRBV9|TRBJ2-3|.
TGTGCCAGCAGCGCGACCGGCGGGACTTTAACAGATACGCAGTATTTT
CASSATGGTLTDTQYF
>.|TRBV5-1|TRBJ1-2|.
TGCGCCAGCAGCTTGGCACAGGGAGTAGGTGGCTACACCTTC
CASSLAQGVGGYTF
>.|TRBV11-2|TRBJ2-5|.
TGTGCCAGCAGCGTACGACAGTGGAACGGAGAGACCCAGTACTTC
CASSVRQWNGETQYF
>.|TRBV30|TRBJ1-1|.
TGTGCCTGGAGTGTAGTGGCAGAGAACACTGAAGCTTTCTTT
CAWSVVAENTEAFF
>.|TRBV6-5|TRBJ2-7|.
TGTGCCAGCAGTTACGTGCCCCCCACGCAGACCGTTGAGCAGTACTTC
CASSYVPPTQTVEQYF
>once|TRBV30|TRBJ2-3|TRBD2
TGTGCCTGCGCGGGAGGGAGCACAGATACGCAGTATTTT
CACAGGSTDTQYF
>.|TRBV14|TRBJ2-1|.
TGTGCCAGCAGCCAAGAAGGCTTCAATGAGCAGTTCTTC
CASSQEGFNEQFF
>.|TRBV15|TRBJ2-7|.
TGTGCCACCAGCAGATCGGGAGACTACTACGAGCAGTACTTC
CATSRSGDYYEQYF
>.|TRBV7-2|TRBJ1-5|TRBD1
TGTGCCAGCAGCTTAGCGGGGACAGGGGTCAATCAGCCCCAGCATTTT
CASSLAGTGVNQPQHF